This TCR beta chain was captured in a study of blood T cells in healthy people across ages. With regard to this clonotype: Its antigen remains unknown.

CDR1 and CDR2 (germline): SGHTA, FQGNSA. V shed 7 bases and J shed 1 base, with 10 bases lying between them. There are 13 residues in the CDR3. Study observations and caveats: Possibly confounding the expanded clonotype changes was the fact that donor CMV status was unknown.

Peripheral blood samples of 9 to 10 milliliters were drawn from each donor. Combining a sample-barcoded 5' primer with a J-beta primer mix, a second PCR ran for roughly 6 to 12 cycles. Every cDNA molecule carried a tag from a template-switch adaptor bearing 12 random nucleotides. TCRdb recomputed calls from the 5' RACE reads with MiXCR, one row per CDR3 protein. The top ten clones hold 7.9% of a sample with about 1,600,000 distinct CDR3 sequences, 35% to 45% of them seen once. This TCR came from a woman between 18 and 29 years old in good health. The sample taken for sequencing was blood. This chain joins TRBV7-2 and TRBJ2-5; no reliable D call. This chain's CDR3 is CASTKLLQETQYF. Written as DNA, the CDR3 is TGTGCCAGCACCAAACTACTCCAAGAGACCCAGTACTTC.